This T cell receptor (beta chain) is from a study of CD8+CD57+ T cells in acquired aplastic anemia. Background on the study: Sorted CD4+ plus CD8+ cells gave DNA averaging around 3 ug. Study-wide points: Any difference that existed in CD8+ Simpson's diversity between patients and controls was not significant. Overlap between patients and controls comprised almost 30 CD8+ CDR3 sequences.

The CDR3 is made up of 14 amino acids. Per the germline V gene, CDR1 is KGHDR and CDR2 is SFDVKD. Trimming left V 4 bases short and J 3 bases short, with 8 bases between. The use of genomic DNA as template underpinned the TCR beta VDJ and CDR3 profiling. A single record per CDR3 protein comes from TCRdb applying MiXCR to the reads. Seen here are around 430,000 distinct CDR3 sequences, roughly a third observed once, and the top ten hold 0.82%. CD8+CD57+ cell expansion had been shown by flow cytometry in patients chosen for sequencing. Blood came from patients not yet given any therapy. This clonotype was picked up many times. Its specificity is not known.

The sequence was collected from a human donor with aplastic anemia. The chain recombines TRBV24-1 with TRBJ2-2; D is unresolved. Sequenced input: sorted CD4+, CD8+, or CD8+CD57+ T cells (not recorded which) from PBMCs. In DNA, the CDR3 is TGTGCCACCAGTGACCCGAGTTACACCGGGGAGCTGTTTTTT. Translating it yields CATSDPSYTGELFF.